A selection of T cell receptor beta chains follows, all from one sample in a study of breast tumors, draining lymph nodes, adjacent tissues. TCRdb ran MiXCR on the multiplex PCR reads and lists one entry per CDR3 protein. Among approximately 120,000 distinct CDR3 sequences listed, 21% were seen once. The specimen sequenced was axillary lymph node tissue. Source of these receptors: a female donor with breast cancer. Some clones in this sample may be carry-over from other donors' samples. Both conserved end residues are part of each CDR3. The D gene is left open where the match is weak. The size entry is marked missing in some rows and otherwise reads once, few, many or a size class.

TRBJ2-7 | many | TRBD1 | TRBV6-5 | CASRETGTGVYEQYF | TGTGCCAGCAGAGAGACCGGGACAGGGGTTTACGAGCAGTACTTC
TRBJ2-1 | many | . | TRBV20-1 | CSALSQSSYNEQFF | TGCAGTGCTCTTTCCCAGAGCTCCTACAATGAGCAGTTCTTC
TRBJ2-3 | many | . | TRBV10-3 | CAISESGDTQYF | TGTGCCATCAGTGAGTCTGGGGATACGCAGTATTTT
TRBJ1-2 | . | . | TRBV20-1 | CSARGSRGGYTF | TGCAGTGCTAGAGGGTCGCGCGGGGGCTACACCTTC
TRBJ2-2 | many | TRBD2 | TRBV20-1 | CSARGRAGDTGELFF | TGCAGTGCTAGAGGGCGGGCGGGAGACACCGGGGAGCTGTTTTTT
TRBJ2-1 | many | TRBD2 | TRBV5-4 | CASSLGLAGVGGDEQFF | TGTGCCAGCAGCTTAGGACTAGCGGGAGTCGGGGGGGATGAGCAGTTCTTC
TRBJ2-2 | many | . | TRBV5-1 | CASSLDGGRGGELFF | TGCGCCAGCAGCTTGGACGGCGGTCGGGGCGGGGAGCTGTTTTTT
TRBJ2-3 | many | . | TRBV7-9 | CASSPGARWGTDTQYF | TGTGCCAGCAGCCCAGGAGCGCGTTGGGGCACAGATACGCAGTATTTT
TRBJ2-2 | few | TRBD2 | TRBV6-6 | CASSPLGGGTSGRGRKTNTGELFF | TGTGCCAGCAGCCCACTCGGGGGGGGGACTAGCGGGAGGGGACGAAAAACGAACACCGGGGAGCTGTTTTTT
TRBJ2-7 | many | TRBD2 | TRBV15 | CATSRDNWGLTYEQYF | TGTGCCACCAGCAGAGATAATTGGGGACTAACGTACGAGCAGTACTTC
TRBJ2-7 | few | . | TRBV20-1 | CSAQGASTYEQYF | TGCAGTGCTCAGGGAGCATCGACCTACGAGCAGTACTTC
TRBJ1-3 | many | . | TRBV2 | CASAGRSSGNTIYF | TGTGCCAGCGCGGGGCGGTCCTCTGGAAACACCATATATTTT
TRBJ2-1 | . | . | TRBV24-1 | CATSDRSDGGLLVYEQFF | TGTGCCACCAGTGACCGATCGGACGGGGGCCTACTAGTCTATGAGCAGTTCTTC
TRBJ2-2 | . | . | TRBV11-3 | CASSLGVGGPITGELFF | TGTGCCAGCAGCCTGGGTGTCGGGGGACCCATCACCGGGGAGCTGTTTTTT
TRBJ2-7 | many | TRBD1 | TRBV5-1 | CASNTGTGGYEQYF | TGCGCCAGTAACACCGGGACAGGGGGCTACGAGCAGTACTTC
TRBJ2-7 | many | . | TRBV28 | CASSPSVGGDEQYF | TGTGCCAGCAGTCCGTCTGTGGGCGGTGACGAGCAGTACTTC
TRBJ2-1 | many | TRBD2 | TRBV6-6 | CASSYSSLAGIYNEQFF | TGTGCCAGCAGTTACTCCTCACTAGCGGGGATCTACAATGAGCAGTTCTTC
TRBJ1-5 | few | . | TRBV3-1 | CASSQTLRGNQPQHF | TGTGCCAGCAGCCAAACTCTCAGGGGTAATCAGCCCCAGCATTTT
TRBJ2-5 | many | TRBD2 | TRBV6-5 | CASSYFSGSNRETQYF | TGTGCCAGCAGTTACTTTAGCGGGAGCAATCGGGAGACCCAGTACTTC
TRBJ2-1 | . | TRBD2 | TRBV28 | CASSAEESGRFNEQFF | TGTGCCAGCAGTGCCGAGGAAAGCGGGAGGTTCAATGAGCAGTTCTTC
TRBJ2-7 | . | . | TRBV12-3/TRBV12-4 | CASRLSGTGDSEQYF | TGTGCCAGCAGATTGAGCGGGACAGGAGACAGCGAGCAGTACTTC
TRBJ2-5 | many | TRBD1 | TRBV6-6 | CATTGGGETQYF | TGTGCCACCACAGGGGGAGGAGAGACCCAGTACTTC
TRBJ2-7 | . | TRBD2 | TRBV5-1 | CASSPGLAGGANYEQYF | TGCGCCAGCAGCCCCGGACTAGCGGGAGGAGCCAACTACGAGCAGTACTTC
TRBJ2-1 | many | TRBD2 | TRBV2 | CASSVGLAGGLNNEQFF | TGTGCCAGCAGTGTGGGACTAGCGGGAGGTTTGAACAATGAGCAGTTCTTC
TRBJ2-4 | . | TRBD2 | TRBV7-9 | CASSLRTSGGAKNTQYF | TGTGCCAGCAGTCTAAGGACTAGCGGGGGAGCCAAAAACACTCAGTACTTC
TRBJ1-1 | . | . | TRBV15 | CATSSTEEGNTEAFF | TGTGCCACCAGCAGTACAGAAGAGGGGAACACTGAAGCTTTCTTT
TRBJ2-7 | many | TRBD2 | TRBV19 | CASSPGTSGSFDEQYF | TGTGCCAGTAGTCCGGGGACTAGCGGGAGTTTCGACGAGCAGTACTTC
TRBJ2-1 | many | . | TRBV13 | CASSAGDLPRNEQFF | TGTGCCAGCAGCGCCGGGGATCTACCCCGCAATGAGCAGTTCTTC
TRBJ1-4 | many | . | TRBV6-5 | CASSLGQLNEKLFF | TGTGCCAGCAGTTTGGGGCAGCTTAATGAAAAACTGTTTTTT
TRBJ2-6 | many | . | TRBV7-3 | CASSLNPGANVLTF | TGTGCCAGCAGCTTAAATCCTGGGGCCAACGTCCTGACTTTC
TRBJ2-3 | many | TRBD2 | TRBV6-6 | CASLEREEADTQYF | TGTGCCAGCTTAGAGCGGGAGGAGGCAGATACGCAGTATTTT
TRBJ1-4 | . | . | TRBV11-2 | CASSPSVGATNEKLFF | TGTGCCAGCAGCCCATCGGTGGGGGCAACTAATGAAAAACTGTTTTTT
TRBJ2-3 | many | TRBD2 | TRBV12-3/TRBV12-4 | CASSLVPSGLRGDTQYF | TGTGCCAGCAGTTTAGTGCCTAGCGGGCTCCGAGGAGATACGCAGTATTTT
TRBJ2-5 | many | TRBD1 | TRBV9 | CAKQGEPQETQYF | TGTGCCAAACAGGGGGAGCCCCAAGAGACCCAGTACTTC
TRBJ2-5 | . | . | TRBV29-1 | CSVEGAGFEETQYF | TGCAGCGTTGAGGGGGCCGGATTTGAAGAGACCCAGTACTTC
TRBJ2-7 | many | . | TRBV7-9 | CASSSIRGYYEQYF | TGTGCCAGCAGCTCTATCAGGGGTTACTACGAGCAGTACTTC
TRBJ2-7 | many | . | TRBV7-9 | CASSRDGSYEQYF | TGTGCCAGCAGTCGGGACGGATCCTACGAGCAGTACTTC
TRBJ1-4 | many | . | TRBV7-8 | CASSHRRTAVNEKLFF | TGTGCCAGCAGCCACCGTAGGACGGCTGTCAATGAAAAACTGTTTTTT
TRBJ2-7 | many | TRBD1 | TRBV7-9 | CASSRQGITYEQYF | TGTGCCAGCAGCCGACAGGGAATAACCTACGAGCAGTACTTC
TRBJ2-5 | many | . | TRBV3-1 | CASSPVIRDSNQETQYF | TGTGCCAGCAGCCCGGTGATCAGGGACTCTAACCAAGAGACCCAGTACTTC
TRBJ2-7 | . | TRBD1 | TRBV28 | CASSDAGTGLCEQYF | TGTGCCAGCAGTGACGCCGGGACAGGGTTGTGCGAGCAGTACTTC
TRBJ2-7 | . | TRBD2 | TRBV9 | CASSVGNFRGGHLYEQYF | TGTGCCAGCAGCGTAGGAAATTTTCGGGGGGGTCACCTCTACGAGCAGTACTTC
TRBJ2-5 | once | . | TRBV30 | CAFWDGLKETQYF | TGTGCCTTCTGGGACGGTTTGAAAGAGACCCAGTACTTC
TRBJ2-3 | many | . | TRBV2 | CASRPEETQYF | TGTGCCAGCAGGCCAGAAGAGACGCAGTATTTT
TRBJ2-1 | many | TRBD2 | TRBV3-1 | CASSQDMVAGVGEQFF | TGTGCCAGCAGCCAAGATATGGTAGCGGGAGTAGGTGAGCAGTTCTTC
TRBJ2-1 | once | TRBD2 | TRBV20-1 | CSAGLSGRASNEQFF | TGCAGTGCCGGCCTTAGCGGGAGAGCCTCTAATGAGCAGTTCTTC
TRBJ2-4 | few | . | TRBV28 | CASSPTARMLAKNIQYF | TGTGCCAGCAGCCCCACTGCCCGAATGCTAGCCAAAAACATTCAGTACTTC
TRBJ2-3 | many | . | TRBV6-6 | CASGVGGTGTDTQYF | TGTGCCAGCGGGGTGGGCGGGACGGGCACAGATACGCAGTATTTT
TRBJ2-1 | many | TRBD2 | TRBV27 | CASSLSGLADNEQFF | TGTGCCAGCAGTTTGTCGGGACTAGCGGATAATGAGCAGTTCTTC
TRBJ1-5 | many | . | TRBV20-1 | CSARDGMIGQPQHF | TGCAGTGCTAGAGATGGGATGATTGGTCAGCCCCAGCATTTT
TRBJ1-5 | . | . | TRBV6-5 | CASSYDPNNQPQHF | TGTGCCAGCAGTTATGATCCGAACAATCAGCCCCAGCATTTT
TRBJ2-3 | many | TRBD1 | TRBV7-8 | CASSLGQGVPGTDTQYF | TGTGCCAGCAGCTTAGGGCAGGGGGTCCCTGGCACAGATACGCAGTATTTT
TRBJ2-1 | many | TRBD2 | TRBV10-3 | CAISEGGLEQFF | TGTGCCATCAGTGAGGGGGGACTAGAGCAGTTCTTC
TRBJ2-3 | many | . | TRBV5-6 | CASSLLLSDTQYF | TGTGCCAGCAGCTTATTGCTATCAGATACGCAGTATTTT
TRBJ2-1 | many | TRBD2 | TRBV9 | CASSVSGSSYNEQFF | TGTGCCAGCAGTGTTAGCGGGAGTTCCTACAATGAGCAGTTCTTC
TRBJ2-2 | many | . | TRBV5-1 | CASRAALVVNTGELFF | TGCGCCAGCAGGGCCGCGCTAGTCGTTAACACCGGGGAGCTGTTTTTT
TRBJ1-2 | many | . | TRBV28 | CASSMNAPAANYGYTF | TGTGCCAGCAGCATGAATGCTCCGGCGGCTAACTATGGCTACACCTTC